These 13 T cell receptor beta chains were all obtained from the same sample, sequenced in a study of shared clonotypes between healthy human individuals (dated by TCRdb to between 2020 and 2021). Library preparation used the immunoSEQ multiplex PCR assay. TCRdb retrieved this table from immuneACCESS and kept in-frame rearrangements only. Not all clones are present; in checked studies, unresolved V genes account for under half, and no reason is known for the remainder. The table for this sample lists 150,000 to 200,000 clones; about 68% of them were counted only once. The ten largest make up less than 11% of the sample. Material for sequencing was memory CD4+ T cells sorted from blood. The cell subset or site label, read with the paper, signifies: CD45RA-negative fraction. The receptors here all came from a man aged 30 to 45 in good health.

The sample holds a few counts of this clone. Other DNA sequences of this sample code for an identical CDR3. The rearrangement joins TRBV5-6 to TRBJ2-3, with D unresolved. The V gene lost 4 bases and the J gene lost 2 bases, with 11 bases spanning the gap. The CDR3 runs to 14 residues. CDR1 SGHDT and CDR2 YYEEEE come from the germline V gene. CDR3 sequence (DNA): TGTGCCAGCAGCCCGACTCTCCCCACAGATACGCAGTATTTT. Translating it yields CASSPTLPTDTQYF. The full variable domain, completed using reference TRBV5-6 and TRBJ2-3, is DAGVTQSPTHLIKTRGQQVTLRCSPKSGHDTVSWYQQALGQGPQFIFQYYEEEERQRGNFPDRFSGHQFPNYSSELNVNALLLGDSALYLCASSPTLPTDTQYFGPGTRLTVL.

The chain uses TRBV27 and TRBJ2-1, with 7 positions matching TRBD2. The CDR3 totals 15 residues. Trimming at V came to 7 bases and at J to 2 bases, leaving 8 bases not matched to a gene. Germline V gene sequence: CDR1 MNHEY, CDR2 SMNVEV (reference sequence). The CDR3 spells CASTPSGTPYNEQFF. The CDR3 DNA is TGTGCCAGCACCCCCAGCGGGACCCCCTACAATGAGCAGTTCTTC.

The chain carries TRBV7-2 and TRBJ1-1; the D is unclear. The CDR3 length is 13 residues. Trimming shortened V by 5 bases and J by 2 bases, and 9 bases separated the two germline ends. Germline V lookup: CDR1 SGHTA, CDR2 FQGNSA. CDR3 in amino acids: CASSTQRNTEAFF. CDR3 sequence (DNA): TGTGCCAGCAGCACCCAGAGAAACACTGAAGCTTTCTTT.

V usage is TRBV19 and J usage is TRBJ1-5, with TRBD1 identical over 7 bases. Germline CDR1 LNHDA, CDR2 SQIVND (reference sequence). The CDR3 loop spans 15 amino acids. Trimming cost V 4 bases and J 7 bases; bases outside gene matches: 10. CDR3 sequence: CASSTSYGTVQPQHF. In nucleotides, the CDR3 is TGTGCCAGTAGTACATCCTACGGGACAGTACAGCCCCAGCATTTT. The variable domain in full, completed from reference TRBV19 and TRBJ1-5, reads DGGITQSPKYLFRKEGQNVTLSCEQNLNHDAMYWYRQDPGQGLRLIYYSQIVNDFQKGDIAEGYSVSREKKESFPLTVTSAQKNPTAFYLCASSTSYGTVQPQHFGDGTRLSIL.

This chain connects TRBV28 to TRBJ2-1; the D gene could be TRBD1 or TRBD2 (6 bases each). The germline V and J ends were trimmed by 8 bases and 8 bases, with 22 bases remaining between them. The CDR3 spans 15 residues. Germline CDR1 and CDR2: MDHEN and SYDVKM. The CDR3 loop is CASPRRGRGIDEQFF. The CDR3 DNA reads as TGTGCCAGCCCAAGACGGGGGCGAGGGATCGATGAGCAGTTCTTC.

The gene calls are TRBV29-1 and TRBJ1-5; D is perhaps TRBD1 (6 bases). V lost 5 bases and J 0 bases, leaving 14 bases between the germline ends. The CDR3 has 15 residues. Germline values: CDR1 SQVTM, CDR2 ANQGSEA. The CDR3 protein is CSVHRASDSNQPQHF. The CDR3, as DNA: TGCAGCGTTCACAGGGCTTCGGATAGCAATCAGCCCCAGCATTTT. Supplemented by reference TRBV29-1 and TRBJ1-5, the full variable domain reads SAVISQKPSRDICQRGTSLTIQCQVDSQVTMMFWYRQQPGQSLTLIATANQGSEATYESGFVIDKFPISRPNLTFSTLTVSNMSPEDSSIYLCSVHRASDSNQPQHFGDGTRLSIL.

The rearrangement uses TRBV5-4 and TRBJ1-2; 7 nucleotides align to TRBD1. V lost 0 bases, J lost 6 bases, and 5 bases stayed unmatched. In germline, CDR1 is SGHNT, CDR2 YYREEE (reference sequence). This CDR3 has 14 amino acids. CDR3 sequence (DNA): TGTGCCAGCAGCTTGGACAGGGGTCAACATGGCTACACCTTC. Protein product: CASSLDRGQHGYTF.

The chain couples TRBV5-4 to TRBJ2-3, with D possibly being TRBD2 (5 bases). The V gene lost 3 bases and the J gene lost 2 bases, with 7 bases spanning the gap. The CDR3 is 13 residues long. The V gene's germline CDR1 is SGHNT and CDR2 YYREEE (reference sequence). CDR3 bases: TGTGCCAGCAGCTGGGAGAACACAGATACGCAGTATTTT. This codes for CASSWENTDTQYF. Full variable domain (rest looked up from reference TRBV5-4 and TRBJ2-3): ETGVTQSPTHLIKTRGQQVTLRCSSQSGHNTVSWYQQALGQGPQFIFQYYREEENGRGNFPPRFSGLQFPNYSSELNVNALELDDSALYLCASSWENTDTQYFGPGTRLTVL.

Ten or more counts support this clone. The chain is built from TRBV19 and TRBJ2-7; no firm D call. Germline loops: CDR1 LNHDA, CDR2 SQIVND (reference sequence). Trimming removed 8 bases at V and 3 bases at J, with 17 bases between. The CDR3 consists of 14 residues. CDR3 in amino acids: CASSAVGGGYEQYF. The CDR3, as DNA: TGTGCCAGTTCTGCTGTTGGCGGTGGCTACGAGCAGTACTTC.

This chain links TRBV2 with TRBJ1-2; 10 nucleotides match TRBD1. V trimming: 6 bases; J trimming: 8 bases; junction bases outside the gene matches: 3. The CDR3 contains 12 residues. Germline V gene lookup returns CDR1 SNHLY and CDR2 FYNNEI. Here the CDR3 DNA reads TGTGCCAGCAGGGGGACAGGGGTCGGCTACACCTTC. Translation gives CASRGTGVGYTF.

The chain recombines TRBV5-6 with TRBJ2-7; the match to TRBD1 covers 8 bases. Germline V gene data show CDR1 as SGHDT and CDR2 as YYEEEE. V shed 2 bases, J shed 1 base, and the junction held 8 bases outside the gene matches. The CDR3 is made up of 16 amino acids. The CDR3 coding sequence is TGTGCCAGCAGCTTACGGACAGGGTACTATTCCTACGAGCAGTACTTC. This encodes CASSLRTGYYSYEQYF. The complete variable domain, with remaining parts taken from reference TRBV5-6 and TRBJ2-7, reads DAGVTQSPTHLIKTRGQQVTLRCSPKSGHDTVSWYQQALGQGPQFIFQYYEEEERQRGNFPDRFSGHQFPNYSSELNVNALLLGDSALYLCASSLRTGYYSYEQYFGPGTRLTVT.

The chain has TRBV7-2 and TRBJ2-3; D is perhaps TRBD2 (5 bases). The CDR3 has 15 residues. Trimming pared 5 bases from V and 5 bases from J, leaving 17 bases between. Germline loops: CDR1 SGHTA, CDR2 FQGNSA. The CDR3 DNA follows: TGTGCCAGCAGCCAGAATCCGGACTCGGGAGATACGCAGTATTTT. Protein sequence: CASSQNPDSGDTQYF.

The V gene is TRBV5-6, the J gene TRBJ2-1; unclear D gene. The CDR3 loop spans 13 amino acids. Looked up from germline, CDR1 is SGHDT and CDR2 is YYEEEE. V was trimmed by 6 bases and J by 3 bases, leaving 10 bases between them. CDR3 nucleotides: TGTGCCAGCAACGAGAATAACTACAATGAGCAGTTCTTC. The encoded protein is CASNENNYNEQFF.